The 13 T cell receptor beta chains below all came from one sample that was sequenced in a study of T-cell reconstitution after alpha-beta-depleted transplantation in children. Molecular barcoding with unique molecular identifiers was used for the TCRbeta library. One entry per CDR3 protein results from TCRdb running MiXCR on the PCR reads. The sample lists some 500,000 distinct CDR3 sequences, less than 35% seen once, with more than 2% in the top ten. Specimen: PBMCs from the stem cell graft donor, collected from the stem cell graft. Source of these receptors: a human donor who donated a stem cell graft to a child with aplastic anemia.

This clonotype was seen a few times. The genes are TRBV29-1 and TRBJ2-4; D perhaps matches TRBD2 (7 bases). The germline V and J ends were trimmed by 3 bases and 1 base, with 13 bases remaining between them. The length of the CDR3 is 15 residues. Germline values: CDR1 SQVTM, CDR2 ANQGSEA. In DNA form, the CDR3 reads TGCAGCGTTGAGTGGGGGGGCACGGCCAAAAACATTCAGTACTTC. Amino acid sequence: CSVEWGGTAKNIQYF.

This chain connects TRBV6-2 or TRBV6-3 to TRBJ2-5; D is ambiguous. Between the trimmed V and J ends, which lost 2 bases and 4 bases, there was a span of 5 bases. The CDR3 has 12 amino acids. CDR1 and CDR2 from the germline V gene are MNHEY and SVGEGT. CDR3 nucleotides: TGTGCCAGCAGTTACCAGTTAGAGACCCAGTACTTC. It codes for CASSYQLETQYF.

This clonotype was recorded a few times. V gene TRBV20-1 combines with J gene TRBJ2-1, with D possibly being TRBD1 (6 bases). The germline CDR1 and CDR2 sequences are DFQATT and SNEGSKA (reference sequence). Trimming removed 5 bases at V and 6 bases at J, with 17 bases between. This CDR3 spans 14 amino acids. CDR3 sequence: CSAVPGHSLNEQFF. The CDR3, as DNA: TGCAGTGCTGTACCGGGACACAGCCTCAATGAGCAGTTCTTC.

The chain links TRBV6-5 to TRBJ2-7; unclear D gene. Germline CDR1 is MNHEY and CDR2 is SVGAGI. Trimming took 1 base from V and 0 from J, leaving 13 bases between them. The CDR3 extends over 16 amino acids. DNA of the CDR3: TGTGCCAGCAGTTACTGGTTTGGGGATACCTCCTACGAGCAGTACTTC. It translates to CASSYWFGDTSYEQYF.

This clonotype turned up a few times. V gene TRBV20-1 combines with J gene TRBJ2-3, with a possible D match to TRBD2 (5 bases). Trimming shortened V by 6 bases and J by 1 base, and 14 bases separated the two germline ends. CDR1 DFQATT and CDR2 SNEGSKA come from the germline V gene (reference sequence). The CDR3 is 14 amino acids. CDR3 region: CSAYRGPGTDTQYF. Written as DNA, the CDR3 is TGCAGTGCGTACCGAGGGCCAGGCACAGATACGCAGTATTTT.

This clonotype was picked up a small number of times. The chain combines TRBV5-1 with TRBJ1-4, with TRBD1 as a possible D gene (6 bases). This CDR3 is 14 amino acids long. The V gene's germline CDR1 is SGHRS and CDR2 YFSETQ. With 3 bases removed from V and 8 bases from J, the gap between germline ends came to 14 bases. CDR3 bases: TGCGCCAGCAGCTCCGGGCGGGGGCAAGAAAAACTGTTTTTT. It is translated as CASSSGRGQEKLFF.

The chain links TRBV7-9 to TRBJ2-1; 14 bases are a match to TRBD2. CDR3 length: 16 amino acids. The germline CDR1 and CDR2 sequences are SEHNR and FQNEAQ (reference sequence). V was clipped by 5 bases and J by 9 bases; unmatched bases: 9. The chain's CDR3 is CASSGGLAGDSGEQFF. Here the CDR3 DNA reads TGTGCCAGCAGCGGGGGACTAGCGGGAGATAGCGGTGAGCAGTTCTTC.

This clonotype was counted only a few times. The J gene is TRBJ2-1, the V gene TRBV30, with TRBD2 identical over 7 bases. Per germline, CDR1 GTSNPN and CDR2 SVGIG (reference sequence). Losses at the gene ends were 1 base for V and 7 bases for J; bases not matched to a gene: 13. The CDR3 spans 16 residues. The CDR3 DNA sequence: TGTGCCTGGAGTGAGTTCTGGGAGGGCCGCGGGAATGAGCAGTTCTTC. It is translated as CAWSEFWEGRGNEQFF.

In this sample, this clonotype turned up a few times. The chain joins TRBV30 to TRBJ1-4, with 10 positions matching TRBD1. The CDR3 loop spans 15 amino acids. The V segment lost 0 bases and the J segment 4 bases; nucleotides outside the gene matches: 2. The germline V gene encodes CDR1 GTSNPN and CDR2 SVGIG (reference sequence). DNA of the CDR3: TGTGCCTGGAGTGTAGACAGGGGGCTTAATGAAAAACTGTTTTTT. Translating gives CAWSVDRGLNEKLFF.

Only a few counts were recorded for this clonotype. This chain joins TRBV10-1 and TRBJ2-1; D is possibly TRBD2 (6 bases). In germline, CDR1 is WNHNN, CDR2 SYGVQD (reference sequence). The V gene lost 4 bases and the J gene lost 2 bases, with 18 bases spanning the gap. The CDR3 spans 17 residues. Here the CDR3 DNA reads TGCGCCAGCAGTGGACGCGAAAGGGAGGTCCCCTACAATGAGCAGTTCTTC. Protein sequence: CASSGREREVPYNEQFF.

This clonotype was seen repeatedly, ten times or more. V gene TRBV20-1 combines with J gene TRBJ2-2; D not resolved. The CDR3 runs 13 residues. V lost 4 bases and J lost 5, with 11 bases in between. Looked up from germline, CDR1 is DFQATT and CDR2 is SNEGSKA (reference sequence). Written as DNA, the CDR3 is TGCAGTGCTAAAGGGCCCGGGACCGGGGAGCTGTTTTTT. Protein product: CSAKGPGTGELFF.

V usage is TRBV7-2 and J usage is TRBJ1-1; D uncertain. Germline loops: CDR1 SGHTA, CDR2 FQGNSA. The length of the CDR3 is 15 residues. Deletions cut 4 bases from V and 4 bases from J, with 16 bases between. The CDR3 DNA reads TGTGCCAGCAGCTCGACCTCGCGGAGGGCCACTGAAGCTTTCTTT. This translates into CASSSTSRRATEAFF.

The genes are TRBV28 and TRBJ1-2; 8 nucleotides agree with TRBD1. This CDR3 is 15 amino acids long. Germline V lookup: CDR1 MDHEN, CDR2 SYDVKM. J lost 6 bases, V lost 5 bases, and 11 bases had no gene match. As DNA, the CDR3 is TGTGCCAGCAGTACTCTGGGGGGACAGGAGAATGGCTACACCTTC. This encodes CASSTLGGQENGYTF.